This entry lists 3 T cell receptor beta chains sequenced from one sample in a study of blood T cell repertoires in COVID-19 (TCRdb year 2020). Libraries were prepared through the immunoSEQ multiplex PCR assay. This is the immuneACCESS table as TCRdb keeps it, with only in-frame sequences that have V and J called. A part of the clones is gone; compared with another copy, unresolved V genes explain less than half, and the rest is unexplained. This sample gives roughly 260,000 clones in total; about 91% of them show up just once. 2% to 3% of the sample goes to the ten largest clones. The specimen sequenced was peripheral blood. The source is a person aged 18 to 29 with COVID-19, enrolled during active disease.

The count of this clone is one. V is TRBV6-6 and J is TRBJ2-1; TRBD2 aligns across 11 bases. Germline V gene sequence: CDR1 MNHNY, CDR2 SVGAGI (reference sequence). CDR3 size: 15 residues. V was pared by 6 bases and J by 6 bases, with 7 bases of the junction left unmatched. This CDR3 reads CASSVLAGVGNEQFF. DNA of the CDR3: TGTGCCAGCAGCGTACTAGCGGGAGTAGGCAATGAGCAGTTCTTC.

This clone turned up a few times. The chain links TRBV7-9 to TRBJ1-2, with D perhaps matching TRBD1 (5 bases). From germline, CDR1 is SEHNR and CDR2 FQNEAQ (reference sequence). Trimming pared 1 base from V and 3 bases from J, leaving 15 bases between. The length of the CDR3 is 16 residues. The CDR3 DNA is TGTGCCAGCAGCTTAGTCGGCAGGGAACTTCACTATGGCTACACCTTC. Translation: CASSLVGRELHYGYTF.

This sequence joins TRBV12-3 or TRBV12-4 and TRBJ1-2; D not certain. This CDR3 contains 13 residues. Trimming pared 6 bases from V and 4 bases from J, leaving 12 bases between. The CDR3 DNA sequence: TGTGCCAGCAGGGCCGTCTCAATCTATGGCTACACCTTC. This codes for CASRAVSIYGYTF.